This T cell receptor (beta chain) is drawn from a study of spatial heterogeneity in lung cancer. Time point defined: sample taken at primary tumor resection. The donors, roughly 70 patients with untreated early-stage non-small cell lung cancer, provided the samples. TCRs were sequenced from unsorted whole RNA of tumor, nontumor lung or PBMC. The library protocol tagged each TCR cDNA with a unique molecular identifier. TCRdb re-called the 5' RACE reads with MiXCR, one entry per CDR3 protein. Among 13,000 or so distinct CDR3 sequences listed, approximately 5.5% were seen once. Study-wide results and caveats: Nonsynonymous mutations, ubiquitous and regional, were tracked respectively by counts of ubiquitous and regional expanded TCRs. Intratumoral expanded alpha and beta TCR counts were found to track tumor mutation counts.

With regard to this clonotype: The antigen remains undetermined.

The sample consisted of lung tumor tissue, taken at surgery. This TCR came from a male donor with early-stage non-small cell lung cancer.

The DNA for the CDR3 is TGCGCCAGCAGCTTCGGGCCTGCAGCCTACGAGCAGTACTTC. This encodes CASSFGPAAYEQYF. The chain is built from TRBV5-1 and TRBJ2-7; unclear D gene. Germline V gene sequence: CDR1 SGHRS, CDR2 YFSETQ. V gave up 2 bases and J gave up 2 bases, with 11 bases separating them. The CDR3 runs 14 residues.